This TCR beta chain originates from a study of blood T cell repertoires in COVID-19. Study-level background: Collection of acute and convalescent COVID-19 samples took place in the United States, Italy and Spain. Nucleic acid was either cDNA or gDNA, and it came from T cells, B-cell-depleted T cells, or PBMCs.

Germline V lookup: CDR1 DFQATT, CDR2 SNEGSKA (reference sequence). J gave up 6 bases and V 4 bases, and 3 bases lay outside the gene matches. The length of the CDR3 is 11 residues. Original handling: Amplification from reference gene primers served as the basis for estimated nucleated cell counts. Clones were sequenced by immunoSEQ multiplex PCR, and TCRdb holds only the in-frame ones, with some missing. The V and J calls and clone size are taken from that table; D and trimming were inferred from the DNA. The data show around 100,000 clones, with roughly four fifths seen just once and 4% to 5.5% held by the top ten.

The V gene is TRBV20-1, the J gene TRBJ2-7; 7 bases agree with TRBD1. Sample: peripheral blood. This TCR derives from a man aged 55 to 70 with acute or convalescent COVID-19. This CDR3 reads CSAITGAEQYF. In DNA, the CDR3 is TGCAGTGCTATTACAGGGGCCGAGCAGTACTTC.